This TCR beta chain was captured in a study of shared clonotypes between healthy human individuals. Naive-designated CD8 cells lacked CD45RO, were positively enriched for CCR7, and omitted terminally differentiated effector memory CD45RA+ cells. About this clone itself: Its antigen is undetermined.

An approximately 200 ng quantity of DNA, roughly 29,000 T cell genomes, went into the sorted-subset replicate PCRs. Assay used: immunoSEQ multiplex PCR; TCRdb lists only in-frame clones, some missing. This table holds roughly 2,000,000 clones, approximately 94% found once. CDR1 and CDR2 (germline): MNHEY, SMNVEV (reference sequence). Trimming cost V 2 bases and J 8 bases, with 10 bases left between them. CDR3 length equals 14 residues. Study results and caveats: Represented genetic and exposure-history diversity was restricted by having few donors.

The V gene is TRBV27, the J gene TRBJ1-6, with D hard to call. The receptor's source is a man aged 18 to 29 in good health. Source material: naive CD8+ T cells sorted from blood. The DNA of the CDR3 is TGTGCCAGCAGTTTAAGAGAAGGAGATTCACCCCTCCACTTT. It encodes CASSLREGDSPLHF.